The 25 T cell receptor beta chains in this list originate from one sample, sequenced in a study of blood T cell repertoires in COVID-19. Profiling relied on immunoSEQ multiplex PCR, and the TCRdb table lists in-frame clones only, not all of them. This sample yields tens of thousands of clones, of which roughly four fifths are seen a single time; around 7% belongs to the top ten. Material: peripheral blood. The source is a man aged 25 to 40 with COVID-19, enrolled during active disease.

The genes are TRBV3-1 (or the pseudogene TRBV3-2) and TRBJ1-5; D is perhaps TRBD1 (6 bases). V lost 1 base to trimming and J lost 7 bases, with 14 bases between them. CDR1 and CDR2 from the germline V gene are LGHDT and YNNKEL (reference sequence). The CDR3 is made up of 15 amino acids. The CDR3 sequence is CASSQGQGIGQPQHF. The CDR3 DNA follows: TGTGCCAGCAGCCAAGGCCAGGGGATAGGGCAGCCCCAGCATTTT.

The chain links TRBV27 to TRBJ1-6; 9 bases agree with TRBD1. The germline CDR1 and CDR2 sequences are MNHEY and SMNVEV (reference sequence). Germline trimming cut 2 bases from V and 7 bases from J; bases unmatched to any gene: 6. The length of the CDR3 is 16 residues. Written as DNA, the CDR3 is TGTGCCAGCAGTTTACCCGGACAGGGGCTAAATTCACCCCTCCACTTT. Translation gives CASSLPGQGLNSPLHF.

The genes are TRBV5-4 and TRBJ2-3; 7 bases are shared with TRBD1. J gave up 2 bases and V 3 bases, and 6 bases lay outside the gene matches. This CDR3 has 15 amino acids. Germline V CDR1 and CDR2: SGHNT, YYREEE (reference sequence). The CDR3 DNA follows: TGTGCCAGCAGCTCTCGCAGGGGGAACACAGATACGCAGTATTTT. Its protein is CASSSRRGNTDTQYF.

This chain connects TRBV11-2 to TRBJ2-1, with 7 bases identical to TRBD1. Trimming took 4 bases from V and 7 from J; bases not matched to a gene: 10. CDR1 and CDR2 from the germline V gene are SGHAT and FQNNGV. The CDR3 extends over 15 amino acids. CDR3 DNA: TGTGCCAGCAGCTCCTCGACAGGGTCGGGGAATGAGCAGTTCTTC. Amino acid sequence: CASSSSTGSGNEQFF. Together with reference TRBV11-2 and TRBJ2-1, the CDR3 gives the full variable domain: EAGVAQSPRYKIIEKRQSVAFWCNPISGHATLYWYQQILGQGPKLLIQFQNNGVVDDSQLPKDRFSAERLKGVDSTLKIQPAKLEDSAVYLCASSSSTGSGNEQFFGPGTRLTVL.

There are a few counts of this clone. V gene TRBV28 combines with J gene TRBJ2-1; D is possibly TRBD1 (5 bases). Germline lookup yields CDR1 MDHEN and CDR2 SYDVKM. V was shortened by 5 bases and J by 7 bases, with 18 bases between the two germline ends. CDR3 length: 15 residues. The CDR3 sequence is CASSPSAGLGNEQFF. The CDR3, as DNA: TGTGCCAGCAGTCCATCAGCAGGGTTAGGGAATGAGCAGTTCTTC.

The rearrangement links TRBV10-3 to TRBJ2-3, with TRBD2 matching 7 bases. V was clipped by 2 bases and J by 5 bases; unmatched bases: 10. This CDR3 has 16 residues. The germline V gene encodes CDR1 ENHRY and CDR2 SYGVKD. CDR3 residues: CAISEIAGATRDTQYF. DNA of the CDR3: TGTGCCATCAGTGAGATCGCGGGAGCAACACGAGATACGCAGTATTTT.

The V gene is TRBV5-8, the J gene TRBJ2-1; 10 bases map to TRBD2. V trimming: 0 bases; J trimming: 9 bases; junction bases outside the gene matches: 6. The CDR3 has 15 amino acids. The germline gives CDR1 SGHTS, CDR2 YDEGEE. DNA for the CDR3: TGTGCCAGCAGCTTGGGGGCTAGCGGGAGCACTGAGCAGTTCTTC. Protein sequence: CASSLGASGSTEQFF.

This clone has a single count. The rearrangement links TRBV6-5 to TRBJ2-1, with D uncertain. Germline V gives CDR1 MNHEY, CDR2 SVGAGI. This CDR3 has 14 amino acids. V lost 0 bases, J lost 5 bases, and 8 bases lay in between. The CDR3 nucleotides are TGTGCCAGCAGTTACTCAGGAGAAAACAATGAGCAGTTCTTC. Its protein product is CASSYSGENNEQFF.

The chain employs TRBV29-1 and TRBJ2-2, with 8 bases aligning to TRBD1. Germline V gene lookup returns CDR1 SQVTM and CDR2 ANQGSEA. V lost 7 bases, J lost 1 base, and 11 bases stayed unmatched. The CDR3 totals 16 residues. CDR3 in DNA: TGCAGCGCCAAGGAGCGAGGACAGGGGAACACCGGGGAGCTGTTTTTT. It encodes CSAKERGQGNTGELFF.

V and J are TRBV28 and TRBJ1-4; unclear D gene. V lost 5 bases to trimming and J lost 8 bases, with 6 bases between them. This CDR3 has 11 amino acids. The germline V gene encodes CDR1 MDHEN and CDR2 SYDVKM. As DNA, the CDR3 is TGTGCCAGCAGTGACAAAGAAAAACTGTTTTTT. Translating gives CASSDKEKLFF.

This chain joins TRBV6-2 or TRBV6-3 and TRBJ2-3; 7 bases fit TRBD1. CDR1 MNHEY and CDR2 SVGEGT come from the germline V gene. Germline trimming cut 2 bases from V and 3 bases from J; bases unmatched to any gene: 8. This CDR3 region has 16 residues. The CDR3 is CASSYEAGQVTDTQYF. CDR3 coding DNA: TGTGCCAGCAGTTACGAAGCCGGACAGGTTACAGATACGCAGTATTTT.

This clone was recorded once. This rearrangement joins TRBV5-1 to TRBJ1-1, with D possibly matching TRBD1 (6 bases). V lost 5 bases, J lost 1 base, and 12 bases lay in between. The germline gives CDR1 SGHRS, CDR2 YFSETQ. This CDR3 is 14 amino acids long. The CDR3 here is CASRSGGGNTEAFF. As DNA, the CDR3 is TGCGCCAGCAGGTCGGGAGGGGGGAACACTGAAGCTTTCTTT.

The table lists this clone with a count of one. The V call is TRBV29-1, the J call TRBJ2-5; D is unresolved. Germline CDR1 SQVTM, CDR2 ANQGSEA. CDR3 size: 10 residues. Trimming stripped 5 bases from V and 2 bases from J, with 3 bases between. This CDR3 is CSVSQETQYF. CDR3 in DNA: TGCAGCGTTTCTCAAGAGACCCAGTACTTC.

This clone was detected only once. CDR3: CATWGGYEQFF. Written as DNA, the CDR3 is TGTGCCACTTGGGGAGGGTATGAGCAGTTCTTC. V gene TRBV24-1 combines with J gene TRBJ2-1; the match to TRBD2 covers 7 bases. In germline, CDR1 is KGHDR, CDR2 SFDVKD. After removal of 10 bases from V and 8 bases from J, the junction contained 4 bases not matched to a gene. CDR3 size: 11 residues.

The chain links TRBV9 to TRBJ1-1, with D perhaps matching TRBD1 (6 bases). The CDR3 runs to 13 residues. V lost 3 bases and J 0 bases, leaving 6 bases between the germline ends. The V gene's germline CDR1 is SGDLS and CDR2 YYNGEE. This CDR3 reads CASSGTVNTEAFF. CDR3 bases: TGTGCCAGCAGCGGGACAGTGAACACTGAAGCTTTCTTT. Variable domain in full (rest from reference TRBV9 and TRBJ1-1): DSGVTQTPKHLITATGQRVTLRCSPRSGDLSVYWYQQSLDQGLQFLIQYYNGEERAKGNILERFSAQQFPDLHSELNLSSLELGDSALYFCASSGTVNTEAFFGQGTRLTVV.

V is TRBV6-1 and J is TRBJ1-4, with D unresolved. Trimming removed 3 bases at V and 0 bases at J, with 5 bases between. CDR1 is MNHNS and CDR2 is SASEGT in the germline V gene. The CDR3 is 14 residues long. The CDR3 protein is CASSDSATNEKLFF. The CDR3 nucleotides read TGTGCCAGCAGTGATTCAGCAACTAATGAAAAACTGTTTTTT.

The chain has TRBV2 and TRBJ2-5; a weak D match, TRBD2 (5 bases). Trimming pared 8 bases from V and 7 bases from J, leaving 17 bases between. This CDR3 is built from 13 residues. Looked up from germline, CDR1 is SNHLY and CDR2 is FYNNEI. CDR3 nucleotides: TGTGCCAGCGGGATTCCGCCTGGAGGGACCCAGTACTTC. Translation: CASGIPPGGTQYF.

V gene TRBV19 combines with J gene TRBJ2-3; 7 nucleotides match TRBD1. Germline CDR1 is LNHDA and CDR2 is SQIVND (reference sequence). The CDR3 extends over 16 amino acids. The J segment lost 0 bases and the V segment lost 3 bases, leaving 6 bases of the junction unmatched. The CDR3 bases are TGTGCCAGTAGTATCCAGGGACAGCTGAGCACAGATACGCAGTATTTT. Translating it yields CASSIQGQLSTDTQYF.

V gene TRBV14 combines with J gene TRBJ2-2, with D hard to call. The CDR3 covers 14 residues. The V end was cut by 2 bases, the J end by 4 bases, with 8 bases between. The germline V gene encodes CDR1 SGHDN and CDR2 FVKESK. The CDR3, as DNA: TGTGCCAGCAGCCAACCGGGTATCACCGGGGAGCTGTTTTTT. It encodes CASSQPGITGELFF. Filled out from reference TRBV14 and TRBJ2-2, the complete variable domain reads EAGVTQFPSHSVIEKGQTVTLRCDPISGHDNLYWYRRVMGKEIKFLLHFVKESKQDESGMPNNRFLAERTGGTYSTLKVQPAELEDSGVYFCASSQPGITGELFFGEGSRLTVL.

In this sample, this clone turned up once. The chain employs TRBV4-1 and TRBJ1-1; D gene ambiguous. The CDR3 is made up of 16 amino acids. Germline V gives CDR1 MGHRA, CDR2 YSYEKL. V lost 0 bases to trimming and J lost 1 base, with 12 bases between them. This chain's CDR3 is CASSQDSEFRNTEAFF. The CDR3 bases are TGCGCCAGCAGCCAAGATTCTGAGTTTCGGAACACTGAAGCTTTCTTT.

The chain recombines TRBV3-1 (or the pseudogene TRBV3-2) with TRBJ1-5; D perhaps matches TRBD1 (5 bases). The V gene's germline CDR1 is LGHDT and CDR2 YNNKEL (reference sequence). There are 14 residues in the CDR3. With 3 bases removed from V and 5 bases from J, the gap between germline ends came to 11 bases. DNA of the CDR3: TGTGCCAGCAGCCAGGGGCTCGGAGATCAGCCCCAGCATTTT. This codes for CASSQGLGDQPQHF.

A few counts support this clone. This chain connects TRBV14 to TRBJ2-5; TRBD1 aligns across 9 bases. CDR3 length: 14 amino acids. Germline CDR1 is SGHDN and CDR2 is FVKESK. J lost 5 bases, V lost 2 bases, and 3 bases had no gene match. The CDR3 DNA follows: TGTGCCAGCAGCCAAAGGGACAGGGCGGAGACCCAGTACTTC. Translation: CASSQRDRAETQYF.

This chain uses TRBV15 with TRBJ2-3, with D tentatively TRBD2 (5 bases). CDR3 length: 14 residues. Germline-derived CDR1 and CDR2 are LNHNV and YYDKDF (reference sequence). V was shortened by 9 bases and J by 0 bases, with 13 bases between the two germline ends. The CDR3 DNA is TGTGCCACAACCAAGGACTCTAGCACAGATACGCAGTATTTT. Protein: CATTKDSSTDTQYF.

V is TRBV19 and J is TRBJ2-1; D perhaps matches TRBD2 (6 bases). The germline CDR1 and CDR2 sequences are LNHDA and SQIVND (reference sequence). V shed 6 bases and J shed 0 bases, with 12 bases lying between them. There are 15 residues in the CDR3. CDR3 protein: CASRNGRSSYNEQFF. CDR3 in DNA: TGTGCCAGTAGGAACGGGAGAAGCTCCTACAATGAGCAGTTCTTC.

The J gene is TRBJ2-7, the V gene TRBV29-1; D possibly corresponds to TRBD1 (5 bases). Germline-derived CDR1 and CDR2 are SQVTM and ANQGSEA. CDR3 length equals 11 residues. The V gene lost 5 bases and the J gene lost 5 bases, with 10 bases spanning the gap. As DNA, the CDR3 is TGCAGCGTTCGCCAGGGCCACGAGCAGTACTTC. Encoded protein: CSVRQGHEQYF.